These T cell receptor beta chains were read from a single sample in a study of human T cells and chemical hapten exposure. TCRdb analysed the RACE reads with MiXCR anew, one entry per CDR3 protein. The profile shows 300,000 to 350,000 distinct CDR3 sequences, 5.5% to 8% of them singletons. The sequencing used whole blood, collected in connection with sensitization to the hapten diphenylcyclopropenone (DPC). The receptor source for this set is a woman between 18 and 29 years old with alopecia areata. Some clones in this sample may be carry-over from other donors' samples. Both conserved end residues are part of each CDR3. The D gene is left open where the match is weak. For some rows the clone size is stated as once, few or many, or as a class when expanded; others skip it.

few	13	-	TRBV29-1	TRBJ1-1	CSVVGVMNTEAFF	TGCAGCGTTGTAGGGGTAATGAACACTGAAGCTTTCTTT
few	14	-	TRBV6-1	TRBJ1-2	CASSSMAADYGYTF	TGTGCCAGCAGCTCCATGGCCGCGGACTATGGCTACACCTTC
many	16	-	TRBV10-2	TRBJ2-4	CASSESLDLAKNIQYF	TGCGCCAGCAGTGAGTCGTTAGATCTAGCCAAAAACATTCAGTACTTC
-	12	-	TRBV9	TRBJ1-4	CASSVDGEKLFF	TGTGCCAGCAGCGTAGACGGTGAAAAACTGTTTTTT
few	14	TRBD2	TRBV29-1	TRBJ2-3	CSVFPAGGPDTQYF	TGCAGCGTGTTCCCTGCGGGGGGGCCAGATACGCAGTATTTT
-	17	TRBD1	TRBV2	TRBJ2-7	CASRDVVSGQSSYEQYF	TGTGCCAGCAGAGACGTTGTTTCGGGACAGAGCTCCTACGAGCAGTACTTC
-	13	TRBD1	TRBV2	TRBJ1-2	CASRGRGLDGYTF	TGTGCCAGCAGGGGCAGGGGGTTAGATGGCTACACCTTC
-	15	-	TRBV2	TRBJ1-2	CASTMNGIRPYGYTF	TGTGCCAGCACTATGAACGGTATCAGGCCCTATGGCTACACCTTC
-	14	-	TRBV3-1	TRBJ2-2	CASSQARTTGELFF	TGTGCCAGCAGCCAAGCGAGGACAACCGGGGAGCTGTTTTTT
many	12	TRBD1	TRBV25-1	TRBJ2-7	CASSGDSYEQYF	TGTGCCAGCAGTGGGGACAGCTACGAGCAGTACTTC
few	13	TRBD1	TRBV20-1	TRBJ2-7	CSAGTVSSYEQYF	TGCAGTGCTGGGACAGTTAGCTCCTACGAGCAGTACTTC
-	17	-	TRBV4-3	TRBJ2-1	CASSQDWGRGRANEQFF	TGCGCCAGCAGCCAAGACTGGGGCAGGGGCAGGGCCAATGAGCAGTTCTTC
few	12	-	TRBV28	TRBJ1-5	CASSPDTQPQHF	TGTGCCAGCAGTCCAGACACTCAGCCCCAGCATTTT
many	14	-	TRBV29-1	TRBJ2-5	CSVSAGGGQGTQYF	TGCAGCGTTTCCGCAGGGGGAGGTCAAGGGACCCAGTACTTC
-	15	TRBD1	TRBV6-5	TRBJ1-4	CASSQGDATNEKLFF	TGTGCCAGCAGCCAGGGGGATGCAACTAATGAAAAACTGTTTTTT
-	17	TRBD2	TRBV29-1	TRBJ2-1	CSVATSGGPLLHNEQFF	TGCAGCGTTGCGACTAGCGGGGGGCCATTACTTCACAATGAGCAGTTCTTC
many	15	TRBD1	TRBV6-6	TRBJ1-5	CASNRDRGYNQPQHF	TGTGCCAGCAATAGGGACAGAGGCTACAATCAGCCCCAGCATTTT
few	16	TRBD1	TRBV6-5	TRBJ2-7	CASSYDYRDSNYEQYF	TGTGCCAGCAGTTACGATTACCGGGACAGCAACTACGAGCAGTACTTC
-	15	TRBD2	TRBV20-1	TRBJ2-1	CSARTRGGLLHEQFF	TGCAGTGCTAGAACGCGGGGGGGCCTGCTTCATGAGCAGTTCTTC
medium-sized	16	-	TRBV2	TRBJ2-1	CASSEGIGTHYNEQFF	TGTGCCAGCAGTGAAGGGATAGGGACCCACTACAATGAGCAGTTCTTC
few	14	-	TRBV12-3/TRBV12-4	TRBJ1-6	CASTPSDRDSPLHF	TGTGCCAGCACCCCATCAGATAGAGACTCACCCCTCCACTTT
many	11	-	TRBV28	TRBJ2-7	CASRSDYEQYF	TGTGCCAGCCGATCGGACTACGAGCAGTACTTC